This T cell receptor (beta chain) was recorded in a study of vaccination and CD4 T cells after COVID-19. Concerning this clonotype itself: What it binds is unknown.

With 2 bases clipped from V and 1 base from J, the junction kept 4 bases outside the gene matches. The CDR3 has 15 amino acids. CDR1 is SGHNT and CDR2 is YYREEE in the germline V gene (reference sequence). An Oncomine TCR Beta short-read assay was used to sequence the DNA from cultured CD4+ T cells. From cultured CD4+ T cells, genomic DNA was extracted. Via MiXCR, TCRdb re-called the PCR reads, giving one row per CDR3 protein. The repertoire holds 15,000 to 25,000 distinct CDR3 sequences, with under 65% as singletons. This sample's treatment: approximately 9-day PBMC culture with coronavirus spike peptide pools or control peptides (ViraFEST assay).

The gene calls are TRBV5-4 and TRBJ2-5; 8 bases are a match to TRBD2. This clonotype was sampled from a human donor who had recovered from COVID-19. The material was CD4+ T cells from blood, cultured in vitro, obtained after SARS-CoV-2 vaccination. Here the CDR3 reads CASSLDSGSQETQYF. In DNA, the CDR3 is TGTGCCAGCAGCTTAGACAGCGGGAGCCAAGAGACCCAGTACTTC.